One sample yielded the 9 T cell receptor beta chains listed below, sequenced in a study of brain T cells in children with intractable seizures. Assay used: immunoSEQ multiplex PCR; TCRdb lists only in-frame clones, some missing. The sample holds 300,000 to 400,000 clones, more than 85% seen once. The time point denotes: blood from clinic visit 5 months post-surgery; TSC patient then seizure free. The sequencing used peripheral blood, collected approximately 5 months after surgery. These receptor sequences come from a boy younger than two with tuberous sclerosis and intractable seizures.

In DNA form, the CDR3 reads TGTGCCAGCAGTTACTCGGAAGCGAGCTACGAGCAGTACTTC. It translates to CASSYSEASYEQYF. V and J are TRBV6-6 and TRBJ2-7; the D is unclear. The CDR3 consists of 14 residues. V lost 0 bases and J lost 3, with 9 bases in between. From germline, CDR1 is MNHNY and CDR2 SVGAGI (reference sequence).

A few counts support this clone. The chain uses TRBV4-1 and TRBJ1-3; D is uncertain. Germline values: CDR1 MGHRA, CDR2 YSYEKL. V was clipped by 4 bases and J by 2 bases, with 15 bases between them. CDR3 length: 16 amino acids. CDR3 nucleotides: TGCGCCAGCAGCCTGGACCAGTATGATGCTGGAAACACCATATATTTT. This codes for CASSLDQYDAGNTIYF.

V is TRBV4-1 and J is TRBJ1-2, with 8 bases matching TRBD1. This CDR3 has 19 residues. Germline CDR1 and CDR2: MGHRA and YSYEKL. V lost 3 bases to trimming and J lost 4 bases; unmatched junction nucleotides: 19. CDR3 in amino acids: CASSQTEGTGTGLFYGYTF. DNA for the CDR3: TGCGCCAGCAGCCAGACCGAAGGGACCGGGACAGGCCTTTTCTATGGCTACACCTTC.

The chain is built from TRBV24-1 and TRBJ1-2; TRBD1 aligns across 8 bases. V was pared by 3 bases and J by 7 bases, with 6 bases of the junction left unmatched. The CDR3 covers 14 residues. Germline CDR1 reads KGHDR; CDR2 reads SFDVKD. As DNA, the CDR3 is TGTGCCACCAGTGATGGACAGGGAAGACGTGGCTACACCTTC. Protein: CATSDGQGRRGYTF.

The gene calls are TRBV19 and TRBJ1-4, with D unclear. With 8 bases removed from V and 5 bases from J, the gap between germline ends came to 15 bases. This CDR3 contains 14 residues. Germline V gene lookup returns CDR1 LNHDA and CDR2 SQIVND (reference sequence). This CDR3 reads CASSRVGGNEKLFF. DNA of the CDR3: TGTGCCAGTTCAAGGGTTGGAGGGAATGAAAAACTGTTTTTT.

The V and J genes are TRBV12-3 or TRBV12-4 and TRBJ2-1, with D unresolved. The CDR3 has 11 amino acids. V lost 2 bases, J lost 8 bases, and 4 bases lay in between. DNA of the CDR3: TGTGCCAGCAGTTTAACGGATGAGCAGTTCTTC. It codes for CASSLTDEQFF.

The rearrangement uses TRBV30 and TRBJ2-1; 14 positions agree with TRBD2. Germline values: CDR1 GTSNPN, CDR2 SVGIG (reference sequence). The CDR3 runs to 18 residues. The V segment lost 3 bases and the J segment 4 bases; nucleotides outside the gene matches: 11. The CDR3 sequence: CAWRHFRTSGRNYNEQFF. The CDR3 nucleotides are TGTGCCTGGAGGCACTTTAGGACTAGCGGGAGGAATTACAATGAGCAGTTCTTC.

This clone has just one count. The V call is TRBV19, the J call TRBJ2-2; weak D call: TRBD1 (6 bases). This CDR3 has 14 amino acids. V was cut by 3 bases and J by 4 bases, with 9 bases left in between. Germline V CDR1 and CDR2: LNHDA, SQIVND (reference sequence). The chain's CDR3 is CASSIAGATGELFF. DNA of the CDR3: TGTGCCAGTAGTATTGCAGGGGCCACCGGGGAGCTGTTTTTT.

The chain joins TRBV30 to TRBJ1-3; the D gene is possibly TRBD1 (5 bases). The germline gives CDR1 GTSNPN, CDR2 SVGIG (reference sequence). This CDR3 spans 16 amino acids. Trimming shortened V by 4 bases and J by 0 bases, and 16 bases separated the two germline ends. DNA for the CDR3: TGTGCCTGGACCTCTCCGGGACGGAACTCTGGAAACACCATATATTTT. Protein: CAWTSPGRNSGNTIYF.